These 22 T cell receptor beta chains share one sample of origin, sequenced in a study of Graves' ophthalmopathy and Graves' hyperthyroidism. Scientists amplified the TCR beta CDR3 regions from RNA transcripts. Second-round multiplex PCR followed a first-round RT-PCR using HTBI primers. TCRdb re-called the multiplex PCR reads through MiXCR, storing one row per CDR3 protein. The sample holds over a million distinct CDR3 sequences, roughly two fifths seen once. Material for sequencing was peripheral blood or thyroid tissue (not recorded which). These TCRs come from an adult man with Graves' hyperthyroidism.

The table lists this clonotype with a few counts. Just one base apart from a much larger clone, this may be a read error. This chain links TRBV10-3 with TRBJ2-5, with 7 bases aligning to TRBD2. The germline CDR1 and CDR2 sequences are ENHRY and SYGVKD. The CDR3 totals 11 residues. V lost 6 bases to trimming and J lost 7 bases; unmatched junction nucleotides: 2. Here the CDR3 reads CAIRGEGTQYF. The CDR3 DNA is TGTGCCATCAGAGGGGAGGGGACCCAGTACTTC.

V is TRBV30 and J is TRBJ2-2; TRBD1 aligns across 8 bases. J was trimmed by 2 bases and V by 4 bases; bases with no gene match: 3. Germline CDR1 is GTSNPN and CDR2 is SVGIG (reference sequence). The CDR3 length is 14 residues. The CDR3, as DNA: TGTGCCTGGACGGACAGGGAAAACACCGGGGAGCTGTTTTTT. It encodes CAWTDRENTGELFF.

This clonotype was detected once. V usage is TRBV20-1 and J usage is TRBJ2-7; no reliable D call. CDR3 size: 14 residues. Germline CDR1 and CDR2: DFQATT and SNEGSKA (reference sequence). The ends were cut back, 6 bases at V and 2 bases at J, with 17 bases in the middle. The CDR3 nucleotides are TGCAGTGCCAGCGAACCCTACGGTGCCTACGAGCAGTACTTC. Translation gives CSASEPYGAYEQYF.

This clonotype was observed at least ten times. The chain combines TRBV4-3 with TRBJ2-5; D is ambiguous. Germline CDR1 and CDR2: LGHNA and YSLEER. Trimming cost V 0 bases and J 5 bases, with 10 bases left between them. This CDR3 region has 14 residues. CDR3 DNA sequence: TGCGCCAGCAGCCAAGATCGAGTCAGGGAGACCCAGTACTTC. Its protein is CASSQDRVRETQYF.

The CDR3 loop reads CATSDSGTQETQYF. DNA of the CDR3: TGTGCCACCAGTGACTCCGGGACCCAAGAGACCCAGTACTTC. The chain links TRBV24-1 to TRBJ2-5, with D possibly being TRBD1 or TRBD2 (5 bases each). There are 14 residues in the CDR3. Looked up from germline, CDR1 is KGHDR and CDR2 is SFDVKD. The V end was cut by 4 bases, the J end by 1 base, with 9 bases between.

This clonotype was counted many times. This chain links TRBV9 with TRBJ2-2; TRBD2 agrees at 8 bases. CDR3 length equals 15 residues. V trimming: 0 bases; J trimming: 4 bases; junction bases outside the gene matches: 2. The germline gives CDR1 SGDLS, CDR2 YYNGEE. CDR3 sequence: CASSVAGTSTGELFF. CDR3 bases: TGTGCCAGCAGCGTAGCTGGGACTAGCACCGGGGAGCTGTTTTTT. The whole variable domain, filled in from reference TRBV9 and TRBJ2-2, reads DSGVTQTPKHLITATGQRVTLRCSPRSGDLSVYWYQQSLDQGLQFLIQYYNGEERAKGNILERFSAQQFPDLHSELNLSSLELGDSALYFCASSVAGTSTGELFFGEGSRLTVL.

This CDR3 reads CAWSVLAGGREQYF. In nucleotides, the CDR3 is TGTGCCTGGAGTGTACTAGCGGGAGGGCGCGAGCAGTACTTC. This chain connects TRBV11-2 to TRBJ2-7; TRBD2 matches at 13 bases. Trimming took 11 bases from V and 6 from J; bases not matched to a gene: 10. CDR3 length: 14 residues. CDR1 SGHAT and CDR2 FQNNGV come from the germline V gene.

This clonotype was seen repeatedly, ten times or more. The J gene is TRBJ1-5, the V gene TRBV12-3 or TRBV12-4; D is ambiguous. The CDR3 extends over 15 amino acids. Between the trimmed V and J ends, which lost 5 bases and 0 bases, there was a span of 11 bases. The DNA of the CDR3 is TGTGCCAGCAGTACGACCGATGATAGCAATCAGCCCCAGCATTTT. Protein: CASSTTDDSNQPQHF.

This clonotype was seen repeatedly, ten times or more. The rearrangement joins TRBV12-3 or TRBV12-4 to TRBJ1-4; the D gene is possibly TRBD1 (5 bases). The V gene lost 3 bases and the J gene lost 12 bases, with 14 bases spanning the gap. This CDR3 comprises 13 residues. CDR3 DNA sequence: TGTGCCAGCAGTTTTAGGGGCAAAGGGGAACTGTTTTTT. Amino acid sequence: CASSFRGKGELFF.

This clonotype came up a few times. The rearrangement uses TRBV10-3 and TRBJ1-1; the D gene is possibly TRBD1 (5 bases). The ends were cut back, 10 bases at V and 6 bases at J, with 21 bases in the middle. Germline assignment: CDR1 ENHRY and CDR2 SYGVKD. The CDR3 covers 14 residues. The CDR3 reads CASNLWGRGAEAFF. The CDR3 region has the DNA TGTGCCAGCAACCTCTGGGGCCGGGGCGCTGAAGCTTTCTTT.

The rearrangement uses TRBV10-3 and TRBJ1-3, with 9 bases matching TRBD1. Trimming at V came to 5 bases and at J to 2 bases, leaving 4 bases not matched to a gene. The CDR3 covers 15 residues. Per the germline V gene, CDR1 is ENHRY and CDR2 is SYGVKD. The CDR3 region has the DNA TGTGCCATCAGTAGAGACAGGGGGACTGGAAACACCATATATTTT. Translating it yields CAISRDRGTGNTIYF.

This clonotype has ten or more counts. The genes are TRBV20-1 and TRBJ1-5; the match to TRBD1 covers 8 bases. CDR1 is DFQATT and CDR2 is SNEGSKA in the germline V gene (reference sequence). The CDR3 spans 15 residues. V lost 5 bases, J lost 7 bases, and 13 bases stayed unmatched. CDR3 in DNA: TGCAGTGCTGCATTCGGGCAGGGGGCTTTGCAGCCCCAGCATTTT. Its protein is CSAAFGQGALQPQHF.

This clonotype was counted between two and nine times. CDR3 nucleotide sequence: TGTGCCAGCAGCCGAACAGGGGAGCAGACCCAGTACTTC. Residues: CASSRTGEQTQYF. The genes are TRBV7-9 and TRBJ2-5, with 7 bases lining up with TRBD1. CDR1 and CDR2 (germline): SEHNR, FQNEAQ (reference sequence). The CDR3 is 13 amino acids. V shed 5 bases, J shed 6 bases, and the junction held 6 bases outside the gene matches.

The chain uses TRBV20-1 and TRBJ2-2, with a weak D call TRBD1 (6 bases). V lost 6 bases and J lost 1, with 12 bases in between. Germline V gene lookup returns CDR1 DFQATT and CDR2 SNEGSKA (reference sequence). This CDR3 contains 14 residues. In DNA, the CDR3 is TGCAGTGCGTCAAAGACAGGGAACACCGGGGAGCTGTTTTTT. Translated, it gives CSASKTGNTGELFF.

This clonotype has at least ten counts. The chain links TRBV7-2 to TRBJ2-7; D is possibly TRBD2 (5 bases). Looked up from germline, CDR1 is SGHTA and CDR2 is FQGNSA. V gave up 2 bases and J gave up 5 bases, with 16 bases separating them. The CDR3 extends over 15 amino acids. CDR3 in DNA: TGTGCCAGCAGCTTAAAATCCCCCGGCGGGCACGAGCAGTACTTC. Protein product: CASSLKSPGGHEQYF.

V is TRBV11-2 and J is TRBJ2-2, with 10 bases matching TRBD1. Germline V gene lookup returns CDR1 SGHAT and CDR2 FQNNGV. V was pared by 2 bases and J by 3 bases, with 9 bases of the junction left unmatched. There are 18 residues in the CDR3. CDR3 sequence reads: CASSLTLKGTGDTGELFF. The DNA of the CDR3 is TGTGCCAGCAGCTTAACCCTTAAGGGGACAGGGGACACCGGGGAGCTGTTTTTT.

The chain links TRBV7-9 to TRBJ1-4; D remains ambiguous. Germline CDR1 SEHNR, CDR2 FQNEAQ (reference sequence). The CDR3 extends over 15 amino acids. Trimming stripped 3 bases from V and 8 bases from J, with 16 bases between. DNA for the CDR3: TGTGCCAGCAGCTTCGCGGGCGCGGTGGGGGAAAAACTGTTTTTT. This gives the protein CASSFAGAVGEKLFF.

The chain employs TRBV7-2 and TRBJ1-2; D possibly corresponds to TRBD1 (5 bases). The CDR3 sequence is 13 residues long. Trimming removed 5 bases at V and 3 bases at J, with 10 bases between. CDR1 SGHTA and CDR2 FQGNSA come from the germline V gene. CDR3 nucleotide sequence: TGTGCCAGCAGCGCGGGACCCGACTATGGCTACACCTTC. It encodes CASSAGPDYGYTF.

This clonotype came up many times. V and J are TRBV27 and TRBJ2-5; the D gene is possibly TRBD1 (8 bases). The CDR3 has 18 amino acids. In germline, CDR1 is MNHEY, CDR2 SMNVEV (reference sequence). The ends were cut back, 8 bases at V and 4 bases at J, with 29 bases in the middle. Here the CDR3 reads CASGKPSGGTGASETQYF. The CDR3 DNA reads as TGTGCCAGCGGGAAGCCATCCGGGGGGACAGGAGCATCAGAGACCCAGTACTTC.

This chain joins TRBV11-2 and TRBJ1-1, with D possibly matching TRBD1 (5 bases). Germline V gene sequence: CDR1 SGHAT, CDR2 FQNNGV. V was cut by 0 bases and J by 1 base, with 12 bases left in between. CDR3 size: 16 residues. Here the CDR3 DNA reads TGTGCCAGCAGCTTAGATTGGGGGGGATGGAACACTGAAGCTTTCTTT. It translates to CASSLDWGGWNTEAFF.

Here the CDR3 reads CPLAAGRGYEQYF. The CDR3 nucleotides are TGTCCCCTTGCGGCAGGACGAGGCTACGAGCAGTACTTC. V and J are TRBV10-3 and TRBJ2-7; D gene uncertain. The CDR3 runs 13 residues. CDR1 ENHRY and CDR2 SYGVKD come from the germline V gene.

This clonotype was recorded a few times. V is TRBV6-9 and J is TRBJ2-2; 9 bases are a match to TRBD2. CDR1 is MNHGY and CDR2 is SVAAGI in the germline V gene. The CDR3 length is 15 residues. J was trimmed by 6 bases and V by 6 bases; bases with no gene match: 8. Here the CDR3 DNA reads TGTGCCAGCAGGGGCCCGGGACTAGCTCCCGGGGAGCTGTTTTTT. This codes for CASRGPGLAPGELFF.